One and the same sample provided the 24 T cell receptor beta chains below, sequenced in a study of cytomegalovirus exposure and HLA in healthy donors. Some clones are missing from TCRdb's copy, which holds only in-frame ones; the method was immunoSEQ multiplex PCR. The sample yields 100,000 to 150,000 clones, 80% to 90% seen once. Sample: PBMCs. The receptors derive from a woman between 18 and 29 years old in good health and CMV-seronegative.

The CDR3 reads CASSYTSGGPNNEQFF. CDR3 coding DNA: TGTGCCAGCAGTTACACTAGCGGGGGGCCAAACAATGAGCAGTTCTTC. The chain uses TRBV6-5 and TRBJ2-1, with TRBD2 identical over 12 bases. The germline V gene encodes CDR1 MNHEY and CDR2 SVGAGI. V shed 2 bases and J 5 bases; nucleotides not matched to a gene: 4. This CDR3 has 16 residues.

This clone was picked up one time. CDR3 sequence reads: CASSKDRQNYGYTF. The CDR3 DNA is TGTGCCAGCAGCAAGGACAGGCAGAACTATGGCTACACCTTC. V gene TRBV13 combines with J gene TRBJ1-2, with 7 bases identical to TRBD1. The CDR3 runs to 14 residues. In germline, CDR1 is PRHDT, CDR2 FYEKMQ (reference sequence). V dropped 5 bases and J dropped 2; count of bases not matched to a gene: 5.

The chain combines TRBV5-6 with TRBJ2-3; a weak D match, TRBD2 (5 bases). CDR1 is SGHDT, CDR2 YYEEEE, per germline. Trimming cost V 3 bases and J 0 bases, with 8 bases left between them. CDR3 length: 14 residues. The CDR3 DNA reads as TGTGCCAGCAGCTGGGGAGAGAGCACAGATACGCAGTATTTT. This gives the protein CASSWGESTDTQYF.

A remark on this clone: A read error may produce the germline difference seen at one junction end. J is TRBJ1-2 and V is TRBV7-9, with D perhaps TRBD1 (6 bases). Germline loops: CDR1 SEHNR, CDR2 FQNEAQ (reference sequence). The CDR3 extends over 14 amino acids. CDR3 bases: TGTGCCAGCAGCTTAGCGCTTAACAGGGCGCCTCCGAAATTC. Translated, it gives CASSLALNRAPPKF.

The chain is built from TRBV18 and TRBJ1-1, with 8 bases aligning to TRBD1. Germline-derived CDR1 and CDR2 are KGHSH and LQKENI. The J segment lost 2 bases and the V segment lost 3 bases, leaving 5 bases of the junction unmatched. The CDR3 length is 15 residues. CDR3 sequence: CASSPDRVINTEAFF. DNA of the CDR3: TGTGCCAGCTCACCGGACAGGGTAATAAACACTGAAGCTTTCTTT.

V and J are TRBV11-2 and TRBJ2-1; D is undetermined. Germline loops: CDR1 SGHAT, CDR2 FQNNGV. V dropped 5 bases and J dropped 7 bases, with 6 bases sitting between them. CDR3 size: 11 residues. The CDR3 loop is CASSNSNEQFF. The CDR3 bases are TGTGCCAGCAGCAACAGTAATGAGCAGTTCTTC.

This chain uses TRBV11-2 with TRBJ2-1; a weak D match, TRBD2 (6 bases). The ends were cut back, 3 bases at V and 3 bases at J, with 15 bases in the middle. The length of the CDR3 is 16 residues. CDR1 SGHAT and CDR2 FQNNGV come from the germline V gene. CDR3 amino acids: CASSFPSSAIYNEQFF. CDR3 sequence (DNA): TGTGCCAGCAGCTTCCCCTCTAGCGCTATCTACAATGAGCAGTTCTTC.

The chain couples TRBV5-1 to TRBJ2-5; 9 bases fit TRBD1. V was pared by 2 bases and J by 5 bases, with 4 bases of the junction left unmatched. Germline V gives CDR1 SGHRS, CDR2 YFSETQ. The CDR3 runs 14 residues. The CDR3 spells CASSLQGAPETQYF. The DNA of the CDR3 is TGCGCCAGCAGCTTACAGGGGGCGCCGGAGACCCAGTACTTC.

The chain couples TRBV6-5 to TRBJ2-7; 7 bases agree with TRBD1. The CDR3 loop spans 12 amino acids. CDR1 is MNHEY, CDR2 SVGAGI, per germline. V lost 6 bases, J lost 1 base, and 0 bases stayed unmatched. The CDR3 DNA follows: TGTGCCAGCAGGACAGGGTCCTACGAGCAGTACTTC. Protein: CASRTGSYEQYF.

The chain joins TRBV9 to TRBJ2-3; 9 bases line up with TRBD2. CDR1 SGDLS and CDR2 YYNGEE come from the germline V gene. The CDR3 contains 12 residues. Losses at the gene ends were 5 bases for V and 8 bases for J; bases not matched to a gene: 3. The CDR3 region is CASSEGLATQYF. CDR3 coding DNA: TGTGCCAGCAGTGAGGGACTAGCTACGCAGTATTTT.

This sequence joins TRBV9 and TRBJ1-6; D is ambiguous. Trimming removed 0 bases at V and 8 bases at J, with 9 bases between. Germline V lookup: CDR1 SGDLS, CDR2 YYNGEE. The CDR3 contains 14 residues. CDR3 coding DNA: TGTGCCAGCAGCGTAGCGGAGGCGGATTCACCCCTCCACTTT. This translates into CASSVAEADSPLHF.

V is TRBV18 and J is TRBJ1-4; possible D gene TRBD1, 6 bases. Trimming left V 2 bases short and J 7 bases short, with 8 bases between. CDR3 length: 13 amino acids. CDR1 and CDR2 (germline): KGHSH, LQKENI. This chain's CDR3 is CASSPGGSEKLFF. The CDR3 coding sequence is TGTGCCAGCTCACCAGGGGGCAGTGAAAAACTGTTTTTT.

This clone has only one observation. The V call is TRBV27, the J call TRBJ2-1; D might be TRBD1 (5 bases). V was trimmed by 2 bases and J by 0 bases, leaving 8 bases between them. Germline CDR1 and CDR2: MNHEY and SMNVEV (reference sequence). The CDR3 has 15 residues. CDR3 residues: CASSLGASSYNEQFF. In DNA form, the CDR3 reads TGTGCCAGCAGTTTAGGGGCAAGCTCCTACAATGAGCAGTTCTTC.

The gene calls are TRBV6-1 and TRBJ2-7, with 11 positions matching TRBD2. Germline V gene data show CDR1 as MNHNS and CDR2 as SASEGT. J lost 0 bases, V lost 4 bases, and 5 bases had no gene match. CDR3 length: 16 amino acids. The CDR3 bases are TGTGCCAGCAGTGCCGTAGCGGGGGGGAGCTCCTACGAGCAGTACTTC. This codes for CASSAVAGGSSYEQYF.

This clone was recorded only once. V gene TRBV19 combines with J gene TRBJ1-1, with 9 bases aligning to TRBD1. V lost 7 bases, J lost 5 bases, and 5 bases stayed unmatched. Germline V gives CDR1 LNHDA, CDR2 SQIVND (reference sequence). The CDR3 spans 13 residues. DNA for the CDR3: TGTGCCAGTAACCCGACAGGGGGGACTGAAGCTTTCTTT. Translation: CASNPTGGTEAFF.

Comment on this clone: At one boundary the junction diverges from the germline segment, which might be a read error. V is TRBV7-7 and J is TRBJ2-7; D possibly corresponds to TRBD1 (6 bases). Germline values: CDR1 SSHAT, CDR2 FNYEAQ (reference sequence). The CDR3 loop spans 13 amino acids. CDR3 residues: CASSPTGTGEQYF. In DNA, the CDR3 is TGTGCTAGCAGCCCCACAGGGACCGGCGAGCAGTACTTC.

The rearrangement links TRBV27 to TRBJ2-1; 7 bases are a match to TRBD2. The V and J ends lost 3 bases and 6 bases, in that order; junction bases with no gene match: 8. The germline CDR1 and CDR2 sequences are MNHEY and SMNVEV (reference sequence). The CDR3 loop spans 15 amino acids. CDR3 DNA: TGTGCCAGCAGTTTTCGAGGGAGGGAGGGCAATGAGCAGTTCTTC. As protein: CASSFRGREGNEQFF.

This chain uses TRBV13 with TRBJ1-3; TRBD1 might be the D (6 bases). The CDR3 extends over 16 amino acids. V gave up 5 bases and J gave up 1 base, with 15 bases separating them. Germline loops: CDR1 PRHDT, CDR2 FYEKMQ (reference sequence). CDR3 protein: CASSPSPGESGNTIYF. The DNA of the CDR3 is TGTGCCAGCAGCCCGAGTCCAGGGGAATCTGGAAACACCATATATTTT.

V and J are TRBV18 and TRBJ2-2; possible D gene TRBD1, 6 bases. Per the germline V gene, CDR1 is KGHSH and CDR2 is LQKENI. V lost 6 bases, J lost 3 bases, and 17 bases lay in between. The CDR3 covers 16 residues. In nucleotides, the CDR3 is TGTGCCAGCTCCCCCGTTCAGGGGTTTGACACCGGGGAGCTGTTTTTT. Translation gives CASSPVQGFDTGELFF.

The chain is built from TRBV6-1 and TRBJ1-5; 7 bases are shared with TRBD1. Unmatched junction bases numbered 6, after V lost 4 bases and J lost 0 bases. The CDR3 is 16 residues long. CDR1 and CDR2 from the germline V gene are MNHNS and SASEGT. The CDR3 bases are TGTGCCAGCAGTGGCCCCGGGACAGATAGCAATCAGCCCCAGCATTTT. Protein sequence: CASSGPGTDSNQPQHF.

The rearrangement links TRBV28 to TRBJ1-5, with 9 bases that match TRBD1. Looked up from germline, CDR1 is MDHEN and CDR2 is SYDVKM. Trimming cost V 5 bases and J 7 bases; bases outside gene matches: 6. The CDR3 length is 14 residues. In DNA, the CDR3 is TGTGCCAGCAGTCACGGGACAGGGACACAGCCCCAGCATTTT. Encoded protein: CASSHGTGTQPQHF.

The chain uses TRBV13 and TRBJ1-4; a weak D match, TRBD1 (6 bases). Per the germline V gene, CDR1 is PRHDT and CDR2 is FYEKMQ (reference sequence). V was shortened by 4 bases and J by 0 bases, with 18 bases between the two germline ends. CDR3 size: 18 residues. The CDR3 coding sequence is TGTGCCAGCAGCTCCCGGGACACCCTTCTGGCAACTAATGAAAAACTGTTTTTT. It is translated as CASSSRDTLLATNEKLFF.

The chain has TRBV9 and TRBJ2-2; 8 bases fit TRBD2. Germline V gene lookup returns CDR1 SGDLS and CDR2 YYNGEE. After removal of 1 base from V and 7 bases from J, the junction contained 24 bases not matched to a gene. The CDR3 is 21 residues long. CDR3 in amino acids: CASSVFPRGSGATQKGGELFF. Written as DNA, the CDR3 is TGTGCCAGCAGCGTATTCCCTCGGGGTAGCGGGGCTACCCAGAAGGGCGGGGAGCTGTTTTTT.

This clone was picked up one time. The CDR3 sequence is CAWRPTLLRDRPTYGYTF. CDR3 coding DNA: TGTGCCTGGAGGCCCACGTTACTCCGGGACAGGCCGACCTATGGCTACACCTTC. This chain joins TRBV30 and TRBJ1-2; TRBD1 agrees at 8 bases. Germline CDR1 GTSNPN, CDR2 SVGIG (reference sequence). The J segment lost 4 bases and the V segment lost 3 bases, leaving 19 bases of the junction unmatched. The CDR3 totals 18 residues.